These 29 T cell receptor beta chains were sequenced from one sample in a study of immune cell composition in non-small cell lung cancer. The data were produced by immunoSEQ multiplex PCR, yet TCRdb's version contains in-frame clones alone and is incomplete. Found here are about 2,500 clones, 78% of them singletons; the top ten hold 9.7%. Sequencing was done on a sample of lung tumor tissue. The source of these receptors is a human donor with non-small cell lung cancer.

V is TRBV6-4 and J is TRBJ2-6; no definite D call. The CDR3 contains 18 residues. Germline V gene data show CDR1 as MRHNA and CDR2 as SNTAGT. Trimming took 5 bases from V and 5 from J, leaving 22 bases between them. CDR3 nucleotide sequence: TGTGCCAGCAGTTATGAGACCACACGACAAAGTCGGGCCAACGTCCTGACTTTC. It translates to CASSYETTRQSRANVLTF.

The chain couples TRBV5-1 to TRBJ1-6, with 9 positions matching TRBD1. This CDR3 has 14 residues. Germline V gene data show CDR1 as SGHRS and CDR2 as YFSETQ. V was clipped by 4 bases and J by 7 bases; unmatched bases: 3. CDR3 residues: CASSQGTGNSPLHF. DNA for the CDR3: TGCGCCAGCAGCCAAGGGACAGGGAATTCACCCCTCCACTTT.

The chain has TRBV5-6 and TRBJ2-1; TRBD2 matches at 8 bases. The trim removed 4 bases at V and 6 bases at J, leaving 6 bases unmatched. The germline CDR1 and CDR2 sequences are SGHDT and YYEEEE. CDR3 size: 14 residues. The CDR3 DNA follows: TGTGCCAGCAGCCTAGGGACTAGGGGCAATGAGCAGTTCTTC. Its translation: CASSLGTRGNEQFF. Variable domain in full (rest from reference TRBV5-6 and TRBJ2-1): DAGVTQSPTHLIKTRGQQVTLRCSPKSGHDTVSWYQQALGQGPQFIFQYYEEEERQRGNFPDRFSGHQFPNYSSELNVNALLLGDSALYLCASSLGTRGNEQFFGPGTRLTVL.

The chain uses TRBV5-4 and TRBJ2-3, with D possibly being TRBD1 (5 bases). V was trimmed by 4 bases and J by 2 bases, leaving 14 bases between them. The V gene's germline CDR1 is SGHNT and CDR2 YYREEE (reference sequence). The CDR3 sequence is 15 residues long. DNA of the CDR3: TGTGCCAGCAGCCAGCCGACAGAGTCCACAGATACGCAGTATTTT. Encoded protein: CASSQPTESTDTQYF.

This clone was recorded only once. V usage is TRBV29-1 and J usage is TRBJ2-2, with 8 bases matching TRBD2. This CDR3 has 15 amino acids. Germline CDR1 and CDR2: SQVTM and ANQGSEA. The J segment lost 6 bases and the V segment lost 5 bases, leaving 11 bases of the junction unmatched. In DNA form, the CDR3 reads TGCAGCGTTAAATCGCCGGGACTAGAATCCGGGGAGCTGTTTTTT. Its translation: CSVKSPGLESGELFF.

This clone was seen more than once but under ten times. V gene TRBV4-2 combines with J gene TRBJ2-7, with 14 nucleotides matching TRBD2. Trimming removed 0 bases from V and 0 bases from J; junction bases left unmatched: 10. The germline gives CDR1 LGHNA, CDR2 YNFKEQ. CDR3 length equals 20 residues. The CDR3 region has the DNA TGTGCCAGCAGCCAAGAATTAGGGACTAGCGGGGGCGCAAGCTCCTACGAGCAGTACTTC. Amino acid sequence: CASSQELGTSGGASSYEQYF.

The J gene is TRBJ2-3, the V gene TRBV7-3; 7 positions match TRBD2. Germline V gene sequence: CDR1 SGHTA, CDR2 FQGTGA. This CDR3 region has 16 residues. V was clipped by 2 bases and J by 5 bases; unmatched bases: 10. CDR3 DNA sequence: TGTGCCAGCAGCTTATGGGCGGGAGTGTCGGGAGATACGCAGTATTTT. Its translation is CASSLWAGVSGDTQYF.

This chain joins TRBV6-1 and TRBJ2-2, with 13 nucleotides matching TRBD2. After removal of 4 bases from V and 5 bases from J, the junction contained 1 base not matched to a gene. Germline CDR1 and CDR2: MNHNS and SASEGT. The CDR3 is 15 amino acids. The CDR3 DNA is TGTGCCAGCAGTGTACTAGCGGGAGGGACCGGGGAGCTGTTTTTT. This gives the protein CASSVLAGGTGELFF.

This clone was observed a few times. The chain uses TRBV15 and TRBJ2-7, with a tentative D call TRBD2 (5 bases). The germline gives CDR1 LNHNV, CDR2 YYDKDF (reference sequence). V was pared by 1 base and J by 4 bases, with 11 bases between. The CDR3 has 14 residues. In DNA, the CDR3 is TGTGCCACCAGCAGAGGTCGTCCGGGATACGAGCAGTACTTC. Protein: CATSRGRPGYEQYF.

The sample holds a few counts of this clone. This chain joins TRBV5-4 and TRBJ2-7, with no clear D. Trimming cost V 4 bases and J 2 bases, with 16 bases left between them. Per germline, CDR1 SGHNT and CDR2 YYREEE (reference sequence). This CDR3 has 15 amino acids. The CDR3: CASSPHLAGTYEQYF. The CDR3 DNA follows: TGTGCCAGCAGCCCACACCTCGCAGGTACCTACGAGCAGTACTTC.

The chain couples TRBV6-5 to TRBJ2-7; D is perhaps TRBD1 (6 bases). Trimming removed 0 bases from V and 3 bases from J, with 9 bases in between. Germline CDR1 is MNHEY and CDR2 is SVGAGI. The CDR3 runs to 14 residues. The CDR3 DNA reads as TGTGCCAGCAGTTACTCGGGACAAGTCTACGAGCAGTACTTC. Its protein product is CASSYSGQVYEQYF.

The V and J genes are TRBV28 and TRBJ2-3, with 8 bases lining up with TRBD2. The CDR3 consists of 21 residues. Germline V gene lookup returns CDR1 MDHEN and CDR2 SYDVKM. V lost 6 bases, J lost 3 bases, and 26 bases stayed unmatched. CDR3 protein: CASRGSFPVTRRGGRTDTQYF. Written as DNA, the CDR3 is TGTGCCAGCAGAGGAAGCTTTCCAGTCACCCGACGGGGGGGGAGGACAGATACGCAGTATTTT.

This clone was detected only once. The rearrangement joins TRBV9 to TRBJ2-1; 11 nucleotides line up with TRBD1. Losses at the gene ends were 4 bases for V and 7 bases for J; bases not matched to a gene: 10. The CDR3 extends over 16 amino acids. The germline CDR1 and CDR2 sequences are SGDLS and YYNGEE. The CDR3 bases are TGTGCCAGCAGCCCAATGGGGACAGGGGGTTCTAATGAGCAGTTCTTC. Its protein is CASSPMGTGGSNEQFF.

This clone was counted a few times. The V and J genes are TRBV6-1 and TRBJ2-6; D not resolved. Deletions cut 4 bases from V and 0 bases from J, with 10 bases between. This CDR3 is built from 16 residues. Per the germline V gene, CDR1 is MNHNS and CDR2 is SASEGT. This chain's CDR3 is CASSGGKHSGANVLTF. The CDR3 DNA reads as TGTGCCAGCAGTGGAGGAAAACACTCTGGGGCCAACGTCCTGACTTTC.

This sequence joins TRBV7-3 and TRBJ1-1; D is uncertain. Per germline, CDR1 SGHTA and CDR2 FQGTGA. The CDR3 has 13 amino acids. V gave up 4 bases and J gave up 1 base, with 7 bases separating them. The chain's CDR3 is CASSYPGNTEAFF. The CDR3 nucleotides are TGTGCCAGCAGCTACCCAGGGAACACTGAAGCTTTCTTT.

This chain joins TRBV18 and TRBJ1-2; D is undetermined. V shed 5 bases and J shed 8 bases, with 12 bases lying between them. Germline-derived CDR1 and CDR2 are KGHSH and LQKENI. The CDR3 length is 12 residues. The CDR3 DNA follows: TGTGCCAGCTCATCGGGTCTGAAGGGCTACACCTTC. The encoded protein is CASSSGLKGYTF.

This rearrangement joins TRBV4-3 to TRBJ2-2; D uncertain. Trimming took 6 bases from V and 0 from J, leaving 8 bases between them. The germline CDR1 and CDR2 sequences are LGHNA and YSLEER. This CDR3 has 14 residues. The CDR3 protein is CASRVESNTGELFF. The CDR3 coding sequence is TGCGCCAGCAGAGTGGAGTCGAACACCGGGGAGCTGTTTTTT.

V is TRBV18 and J is TRBJ2-1; TRBD2 might be the D (5 bases). Germline V lookup: CDR1 KGHSH, CDR2 LQKENI. The germline V and J ends were trimmed by 4 bases and 10 bases, with 8 bases remaining between them. The CDR3 is made up of 11 amino acids. The CDR3 sequence: CASSREWEQFF. The CDR3 DNA sequence: TGTGCCAGCTCACGGGAGTGGGAGCAGTTCTTC.

The chain joins TRBV25-1 to TRBJ1-1, with D possibly being TRBD1 (5 bases). Germline values: CDR1 MGHDK, CDR2 SYGVNS. Trimming removed 7 bases from V and 7 bases from J, with 16 bases in between. The CDR3 has 13 amino acids. The CDR3 DNA reads TGTGCCAGCATCGACGGGGGTAGAAATGAAGCTTTCTTT. Translation gives CASIDGGRNEAFF.

V usage is TRBV10-3 and J usage is TRBJ2-1; TRBD1 aligns across 9 bases. There are 18 residues in the CDR3. Losses at the gene ends were 8 bases for V and 0 bases for J; bases not matched to a gene: 14. Germline CDR1 and CDR2: ENHRY and SYGVKD. CDR3 loop: CAIDPGQGGGRSYNEQFF. CDR3 nucleotides: TGTGCCATCGATCCGGGACAGGGAGGTGGCCGCTCCTACAATGAGCAGTTCTTC.

The rearrangement uses TRBV10-2 and TRBJ1-1; no reliable D call. The V and J ends lost 3 bases and 1 base respectively, with 9 bases between them. Germline CDR1 and CDR2: WSHSY and SAAADI. The CDR3 sequence is 14 residues long. CDR3 in DNA: TGCGCCAGCAGTGACCGGAGGTGGAACACTGAAGCTTTCTTT. Its protein is CASSDRRWNTEAFF.

The CDR3, as DNA: TGTGCCAGCAGTACCTCCCACAATAATCAGGGGCTAGAGCAGTACTTC. Its translation is CASSTSHNNQGLEQYF. The chain joins TRBV28 to TRBJ2-7; a possible D gene is TRBD1 (6 bases). Germline CDR1 MDHEN, CDR2 SYDVKM. V was shortened by 5 bases and J by 7 bases, with 24 bases between the two germline ends. The CDR3 is made up of 16 amino acids. The full variable domain, completed using reference TRBV28 and TRBJ2-7, is DVKVTQSSRYLVKRTGEKVFLECVQDMDHENMFWYRQDPGLGLRLIYFSYDVKMKEKGDIPEGYSVSREKKERFSLILESASTNQTSMYLCASSTSHNNQGLEQYFGPGTRLTVT.

V gene TRBV19 combines with J gene TRBJ2-7; D may be TRBD2 (6 bases). CDR3 length equals 14 residues. Trimming removed 1 base from V and 4 bases from J, with 11 bases in between. Germline CDR1 reads LNHDA; CDR2 reads SQIVND (reference sequence). The CDR3 loop reads CASSIAGESYEQYF. CDR3 DNA: TGTGCCAGTAGTATAGCGGGAGAGTCGTACGAGCAGTACTTC. The full variable domain, its missing parts supplied by reference TRBV19 and TRBJ2-7, is DGGITQSPKYLFRKEGQNVTLSCEQNLNHDAMYWYRQDPGQGLRLIYYSQIVNDFQKGDIAEGYSVSREKKESFPLTVTSAQKNPTAFYLCASSIAGESYEQYFGPGTRLTVT.

V gene TRBV7-8 combines with J gene TRBJ2-1, with TRBD2 matching over 9 bases. Germline V gene sequence: CDR1 SGHVS, CDR2 FQNEAQ. The CDR3 runs 15 residues. The J segment lost 5 bases and the V segment lost 7 bases, leaving 9 bases of the junction unmatched. Here the CDR3 reads CASTPLTSGNNEQFF. The CDR3 coding sequence is TGTGCCAGCACTCCCCTGACTAGCGGTAACAATGAGCAGTTCTTC.

The chain carries TRBV18 and TRBJ2-1; maybe TRBD2 (6 bases). The CDR3 totals 15 residues. The V gene's germline CDR1 is KGHSH and CDR2 LQKENI. V dropped 8 bases and J dropped 0 bases, with 14 bases sitting between them. Here the CDR3 DNA reads TGTGCCAGCGCTAGGGACGGGGGCTCCTACAATGAGCAGTTCTTC. Translated, it gives CASARDGGSYNEQFF.

This clone is deemed large (0.1 to 1%). The V gene is TRBV27, the J gene TRBJ2-1; the match to TRBD2 covers 8 bases. J was trimmed by 2 bases and V by 3 bases; bases with no gene match: 6. Germline CDR1 is MNHEY and CDR2 is SMNVEV (reference sequence). The CDR3 covers 16 residues. The CDR3 coding sequence is TGTGCCAGCAGTTTCAGTGGTAGCGGGACCTACAATGAGCAGTTCTTC. Translation gives CASSFSGSGTYNEQFF.

The V and J genes are TRBV28 and TRBJ1-2, with TRBD1 as a possible D gene (6 bases). Germline V lookup: CDR1 MDHEN, CDR2 SYDVKM. This CDR3 contains 13 residues. Trimming removed 3 bases at V and 6 bases at J, with 11 bases between. In nucleotides, the CDR3 is TGTGCCAGCAGTTTGCGGGGGCGGAATGGCTACACCTTC. Protein sequence: CASSLRGRNGYTF.

The table lists this clone with a count of one. CDR3: CASSLEGVFTEAFF. DNA of the CDR3: TGTGCCAGCAGCTTAGAGGGGGTTTTCACTGAAGCTTTCTTT. The chain is built from TRBV7-8 and TRBJ1-1; a possible D gene is TRBD1 (6 bases). Germline V lookup: CDR1 SGHVS, CDR2 FQNEAQ. The V end was cut by 1 base, the J end by 4 bases, with 10 bases between. This CDR3 has 14 residues.

The V and J genes are TRBV5-1 and TRBJ2-3, with D possibly TRBD2 on 6 matching bases. Between the trimmed V and J ends, which lost 0 bases and 5 bases, there was a span of 10 bases. The CDR3 is 14 residues long. Germline V gene data show CDR1 as SGHRS and CDR2 as YFSETQ. The DNA of the CDR3 is TGCGCCAGCAGCTTGGTATCCGGGAGAGATACGCAGTATTTT. Its translation: CASSLVSGRDTQYF.